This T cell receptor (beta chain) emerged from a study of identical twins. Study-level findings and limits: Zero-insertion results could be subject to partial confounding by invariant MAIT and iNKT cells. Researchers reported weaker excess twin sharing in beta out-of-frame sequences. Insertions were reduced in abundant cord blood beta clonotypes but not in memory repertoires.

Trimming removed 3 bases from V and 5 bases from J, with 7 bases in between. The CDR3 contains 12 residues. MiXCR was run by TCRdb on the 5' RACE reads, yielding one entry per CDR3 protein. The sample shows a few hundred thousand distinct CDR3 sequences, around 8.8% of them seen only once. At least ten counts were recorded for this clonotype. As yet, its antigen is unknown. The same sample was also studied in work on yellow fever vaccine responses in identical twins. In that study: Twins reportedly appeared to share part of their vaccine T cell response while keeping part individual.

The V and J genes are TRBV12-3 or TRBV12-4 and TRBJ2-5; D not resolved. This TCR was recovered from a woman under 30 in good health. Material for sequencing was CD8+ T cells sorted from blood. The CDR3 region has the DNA TGTGCCAGCAGTTTCGTCGAGGAGACCCAGTACTTC. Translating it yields CASSFVEETQYF.